The present entry profiles one T cell receptor beta chain with its context. Its antigen is not identified. This specimen comes from a study of cytomegalovirus exposure and HLA in healthy donors. Study-wide results and limits: An analysis that was carried out later associated 16,951 TCR beta sequences with HLA alleles at 0.05 false discovery rate. According to the study, 160 or so TCR beta chains were cytomegalovirus-associated. Most TCR sequences were rare, but some public TCRs occurred in many donors.

A multiplex PCR was run with 60 Vbeta primers and 13 Jbeta primers. Profiled with immunoSEQ multiplex PCR; TCRdb holds only in-frame clones, not every one. The top ten clones hold about 1% of a sample with about 160,000 clones, roughly 79% of them seen once. This clonotype originated in a woman aged 50 to 60 in good health and CMV-seropositive. The sequencing sample was made of PBMCs.

The CDR3 loop reads CASSLRQGGTYGYTF. The CDR3 coding sequence is TGTGCCAGCAGCTTGCGACAGGGGGGAACCTATGGCTACACCTTC. V gene TRBV5-4 combines with J gene TRBJ1-2; TRBD1 matches at 9 bases. V dropped 1 base and J dropped 4; count of bases not matched to a gene: 5. The length of the CDR3 is 15 residues. Germline assignment: CDR1 SGHNT and CDR2 YYREEE (reference sequence).